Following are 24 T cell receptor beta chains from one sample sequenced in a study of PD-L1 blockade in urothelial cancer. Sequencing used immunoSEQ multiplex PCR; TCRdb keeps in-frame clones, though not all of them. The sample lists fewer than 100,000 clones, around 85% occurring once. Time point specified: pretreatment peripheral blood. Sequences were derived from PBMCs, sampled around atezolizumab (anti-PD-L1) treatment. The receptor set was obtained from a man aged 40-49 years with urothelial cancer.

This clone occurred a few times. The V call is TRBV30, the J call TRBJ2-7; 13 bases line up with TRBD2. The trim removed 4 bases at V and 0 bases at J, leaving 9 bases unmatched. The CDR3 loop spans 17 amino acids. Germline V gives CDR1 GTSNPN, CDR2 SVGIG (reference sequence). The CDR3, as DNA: TGTGCCTGGAAAGGACTAGCGGGAGAGGGCCCCTCCTACGAGCAGTACTTC. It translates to CAWKGLAGEGPSYEQYF. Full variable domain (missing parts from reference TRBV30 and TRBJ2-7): SQTIHQWPATLVQPVGSPLSLECTVEGTSNPNLYWYRQAAGRGLQLLFYSVGIGQISSEVPQNLSASRPQDRQFILSSKKLLLSDSGFYLCAWKGLAGEGPSYEQYFGPGTRLTVT.

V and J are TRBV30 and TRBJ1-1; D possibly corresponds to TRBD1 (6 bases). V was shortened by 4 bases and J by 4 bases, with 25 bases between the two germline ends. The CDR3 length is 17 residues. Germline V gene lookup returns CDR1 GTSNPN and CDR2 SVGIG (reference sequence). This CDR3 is CAWTPVSGVAKSTEAFF. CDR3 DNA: TGTGCCTGGACCCCCGTGTCAGGGGTGGCGAAAAGCACTGAAGCTTTCTTT. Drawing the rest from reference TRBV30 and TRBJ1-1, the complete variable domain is SQTIHQWPATLVQPVGSPLSLECTVEGTSNPNLYWYRQAAGRGLQLLFYSVGIGQISSEVPQNLSASRPQDRQFILSSKKLLLSDSGFYLCAWTPVSGVAKSTEAFFGQGTRLTVV.

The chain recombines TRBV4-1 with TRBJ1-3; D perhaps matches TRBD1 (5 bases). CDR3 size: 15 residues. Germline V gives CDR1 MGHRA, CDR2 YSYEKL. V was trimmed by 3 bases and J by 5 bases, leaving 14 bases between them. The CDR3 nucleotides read TGCGCCAGCAGCCAGTCACAGGTGGAGAGAAACACCATATATTTT. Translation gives CASSQSQVERNTIYF.

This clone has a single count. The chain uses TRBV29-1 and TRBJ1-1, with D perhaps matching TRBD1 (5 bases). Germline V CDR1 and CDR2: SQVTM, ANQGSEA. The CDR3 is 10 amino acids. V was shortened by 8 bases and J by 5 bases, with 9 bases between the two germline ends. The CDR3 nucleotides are TGCAGCTCCAGACAGACTGAAGCTTTCTTT. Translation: CSSRQTEAFF.

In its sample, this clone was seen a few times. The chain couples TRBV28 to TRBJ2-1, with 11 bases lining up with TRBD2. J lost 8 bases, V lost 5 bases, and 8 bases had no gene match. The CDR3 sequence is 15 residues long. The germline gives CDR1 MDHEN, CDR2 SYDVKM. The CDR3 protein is CASSLGSGRAYEQFF. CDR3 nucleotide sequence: TGTGCCAGCAGTCTGGGTAGCGGGAGGGCCTATGAGCAGTTCTTC.

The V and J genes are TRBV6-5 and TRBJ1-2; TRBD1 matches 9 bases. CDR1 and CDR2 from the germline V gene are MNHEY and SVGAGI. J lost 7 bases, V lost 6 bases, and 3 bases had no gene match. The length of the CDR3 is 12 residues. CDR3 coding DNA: TGTGCCAGCAGAGACAGGGGGACTGGCTACACCTTC. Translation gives CASRDRGTGYTF.

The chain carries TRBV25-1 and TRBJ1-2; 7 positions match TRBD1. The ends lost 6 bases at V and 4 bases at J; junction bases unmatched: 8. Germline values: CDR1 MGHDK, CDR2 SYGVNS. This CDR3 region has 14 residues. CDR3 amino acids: CASSNDRDGYGYTF. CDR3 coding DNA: TGTGCCAGCAGCAATGACAGGGATGGCTATGGCTACACCTTC.

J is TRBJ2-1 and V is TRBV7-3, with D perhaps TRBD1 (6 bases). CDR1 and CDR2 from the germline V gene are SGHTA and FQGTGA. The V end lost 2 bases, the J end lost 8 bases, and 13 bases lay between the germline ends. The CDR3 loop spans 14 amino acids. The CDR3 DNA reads TGTGCCAGCAGCTTACAGGGGAGTGCGGATGAGCAGTTCTTC. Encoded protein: CASSLQGSADEQFF.

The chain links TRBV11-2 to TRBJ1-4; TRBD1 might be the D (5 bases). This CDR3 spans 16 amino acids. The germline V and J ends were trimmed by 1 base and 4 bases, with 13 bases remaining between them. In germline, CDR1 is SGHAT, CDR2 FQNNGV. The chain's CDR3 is CASSLATTGGNEKLFF. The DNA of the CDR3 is TGTGCCAGCAGCTTAGCCACCACAGGTGGTAATGAAAAACTGTTTTTT.

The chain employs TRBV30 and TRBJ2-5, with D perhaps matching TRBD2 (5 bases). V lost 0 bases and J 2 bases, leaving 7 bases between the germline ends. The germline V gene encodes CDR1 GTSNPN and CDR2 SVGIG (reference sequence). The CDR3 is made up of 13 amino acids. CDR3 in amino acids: CAWSVQRQETQYF. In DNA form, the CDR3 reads TGTGCCTGGAGTGTACAGCGGCAAGAGACCCAGTACTTC.

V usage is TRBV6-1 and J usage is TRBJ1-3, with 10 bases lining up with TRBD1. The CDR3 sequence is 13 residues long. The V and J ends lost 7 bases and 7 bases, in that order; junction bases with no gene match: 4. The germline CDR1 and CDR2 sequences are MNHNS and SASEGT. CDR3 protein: CASTQTGGNTIYF. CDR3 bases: TGTGCCAGCACCCAGACAGGGGGCAACACCATATATTTT.

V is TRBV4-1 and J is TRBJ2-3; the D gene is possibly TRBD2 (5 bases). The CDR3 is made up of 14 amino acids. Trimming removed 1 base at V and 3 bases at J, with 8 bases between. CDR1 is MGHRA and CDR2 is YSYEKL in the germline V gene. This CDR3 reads CASSQGTATDTQYF. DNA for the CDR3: TGCGCCAGCAGCCAAGGGACTGCGACAGATACGCAGTATTTT.

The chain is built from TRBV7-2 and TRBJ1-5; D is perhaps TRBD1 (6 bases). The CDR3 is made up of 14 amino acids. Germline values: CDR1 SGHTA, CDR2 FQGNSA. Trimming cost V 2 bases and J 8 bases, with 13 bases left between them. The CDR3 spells CASSLTGSGEPQHF. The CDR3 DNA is TGTGCCAGCAGCTTAACAGGGTCCGGGGAGCCCCAGCATTTT.

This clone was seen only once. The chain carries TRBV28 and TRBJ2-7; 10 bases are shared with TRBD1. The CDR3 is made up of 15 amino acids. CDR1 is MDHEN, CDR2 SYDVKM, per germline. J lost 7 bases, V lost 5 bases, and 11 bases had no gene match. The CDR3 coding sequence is TGTGCCAGCAGTCCGTCCCGGGACAGGGGTTTGGAGCAGTACTTC. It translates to CASSPSRDRGLEQYF.

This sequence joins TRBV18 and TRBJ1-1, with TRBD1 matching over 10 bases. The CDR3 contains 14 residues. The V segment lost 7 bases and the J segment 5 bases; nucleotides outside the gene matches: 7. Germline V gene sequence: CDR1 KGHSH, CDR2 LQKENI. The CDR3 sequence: CASYETGGKTEAFF. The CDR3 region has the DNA TGTGCCAGCTACGAGACAGGGGGCAAAACTGAAGCTTTCTTT.

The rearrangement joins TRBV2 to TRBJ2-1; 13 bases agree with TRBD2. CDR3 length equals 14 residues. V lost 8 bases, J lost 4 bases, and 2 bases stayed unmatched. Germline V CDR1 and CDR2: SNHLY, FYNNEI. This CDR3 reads CASLGLAGYNEQFF. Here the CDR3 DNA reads TGTGCCAGCCTGGGACTAGCGGGGTACAATGAGCAGTTCTTC. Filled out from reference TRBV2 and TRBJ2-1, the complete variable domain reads EPEVTQTPSHQVTQMGQEVILRCVPISNHLYFYWYRQILGQKVEFLVSFYNNEISEKSEIFDDQFSVERPDGSNFTLKIRSTKLEDSAMYFCASLGLAGYNEQFFGPGTRLTVL.

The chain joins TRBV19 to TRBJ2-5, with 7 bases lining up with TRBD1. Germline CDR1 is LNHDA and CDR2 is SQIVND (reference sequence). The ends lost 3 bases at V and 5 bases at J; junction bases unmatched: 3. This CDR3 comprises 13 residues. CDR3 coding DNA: TGTGCCAGTAGTATTGAACAGGGGGAGACCCAGTACTTC. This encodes CASSIEQGETQYF. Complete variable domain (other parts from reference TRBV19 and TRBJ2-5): DGGITQSPKYLFRKEGQNVTLSCEQNLNHDAMYWYRQDPGQGLRLIYYSQIVNDFQKGDIAEGYSVSREKKESFPLTVTSAQKNPTAFYLCASSIEQGETQYFGPGTRLLVL.

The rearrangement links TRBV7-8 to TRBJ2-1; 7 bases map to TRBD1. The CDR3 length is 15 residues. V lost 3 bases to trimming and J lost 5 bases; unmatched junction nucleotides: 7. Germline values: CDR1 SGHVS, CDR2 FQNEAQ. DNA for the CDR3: TGTGCCAGCAGCTTGAAGGGGGCCCGCAACAATGAGCAGTTCTTC. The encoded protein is CASSLKGARNNEQFF.

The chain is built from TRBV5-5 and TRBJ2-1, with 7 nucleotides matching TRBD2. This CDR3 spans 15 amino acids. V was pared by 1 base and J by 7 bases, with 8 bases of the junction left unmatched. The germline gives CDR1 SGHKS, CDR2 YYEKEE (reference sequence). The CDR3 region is CASSLLGGPTNEQFF. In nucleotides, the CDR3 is TGTGCCAGCAGCTTGTTGGGAGGGCCCACGAATGAGCAGTTCTTC.

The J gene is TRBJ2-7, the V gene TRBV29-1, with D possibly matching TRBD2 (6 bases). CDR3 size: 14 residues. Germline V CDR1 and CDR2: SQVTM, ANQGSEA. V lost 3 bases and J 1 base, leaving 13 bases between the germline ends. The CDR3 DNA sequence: TGCAGCGTTGACGGGGGAGTGGCGTCCTACGAGCAGTACTTC. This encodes CSVDGGVASYEQYF.

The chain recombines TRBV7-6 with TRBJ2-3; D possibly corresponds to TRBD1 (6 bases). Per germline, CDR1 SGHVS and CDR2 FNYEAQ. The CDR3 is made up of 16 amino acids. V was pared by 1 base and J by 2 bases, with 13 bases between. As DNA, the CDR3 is TGTGCCAGCAGCTTAGGGGGGCGGAATCCCACAGATACGCAGTATTTT. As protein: CASSLGGRNPTDTQYF.

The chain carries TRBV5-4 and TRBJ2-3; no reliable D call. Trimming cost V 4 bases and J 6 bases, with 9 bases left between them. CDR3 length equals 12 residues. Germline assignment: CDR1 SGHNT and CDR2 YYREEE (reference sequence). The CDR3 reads CASSMDGDTQYF. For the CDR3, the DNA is TGTGCCAGCAGCATGGACGGGGATACGCAGTATTTT. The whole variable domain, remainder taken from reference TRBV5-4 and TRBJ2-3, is ETGVTQSPTHLIKTRGQQVTLRCSSQSGHNTVSWYQQALGQGPQFIFQYYREEENGRGNFPPRFSGLQFPNYSSELNVNALELDDSALYLCASSMDGDTQYFGPGTRLTVL.

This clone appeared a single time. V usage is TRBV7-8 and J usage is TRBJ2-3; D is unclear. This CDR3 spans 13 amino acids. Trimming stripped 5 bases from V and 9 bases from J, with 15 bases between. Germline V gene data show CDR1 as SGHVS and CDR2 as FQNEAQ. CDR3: CASSPDKVSTQYF. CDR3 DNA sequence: TGTGCCAGCAGCCCCGACAAGGTCTCGACGCAGTATTTT.

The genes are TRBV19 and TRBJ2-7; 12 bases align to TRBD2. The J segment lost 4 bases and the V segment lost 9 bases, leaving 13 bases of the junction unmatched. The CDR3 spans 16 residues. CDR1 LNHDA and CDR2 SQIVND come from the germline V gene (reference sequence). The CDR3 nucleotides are TGTGCCAGCTCCCTCCGGACTAGCGGGAATAGGTACGAGCAGTACTTC. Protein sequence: CASSLRTSGNRYEQYF.